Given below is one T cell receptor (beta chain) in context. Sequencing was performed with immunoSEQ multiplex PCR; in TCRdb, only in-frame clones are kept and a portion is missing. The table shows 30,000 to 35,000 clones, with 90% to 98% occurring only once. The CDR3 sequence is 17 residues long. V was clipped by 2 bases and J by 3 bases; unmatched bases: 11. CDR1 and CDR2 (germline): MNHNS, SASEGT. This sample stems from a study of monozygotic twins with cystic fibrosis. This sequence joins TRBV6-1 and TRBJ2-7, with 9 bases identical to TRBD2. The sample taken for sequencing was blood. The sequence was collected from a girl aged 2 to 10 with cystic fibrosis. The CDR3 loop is CASSEREGLAVRYEQYF. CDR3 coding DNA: TGTGCCAGCAGTGAACGCGAGGGACTAGCAGTGCGCTACGAGCAGTACTTC.